This is a list of T cell receptor beta chains from one sample in a study of control samples from healthy donors and cancer patients. Only in-frame clones appear in the TCRdb table, and some are missing; sequencing was by immunoSEQ multiplex PCR. The table includes 100,000 to 130,000 clones, approximately 80% detected once. The specimen sequenced was blood. Receptors originate from a man aged 18 to 29 in good health. Both conserved end residues are trimmed from each CDR3. The D gene is left open where the match is weak.

TRBJ1-4	NA	TRBV25-1	ASSPHRDAALFEKLF
TRBJ1-1	TRBD1	TRBV7-6	ASSLVGPGQGGFTEAF
TRBJ2-7	NA	TRBV7-7	ASSPSPASYEQY
TRBJ2-3	TRBD2	TRBV7-2	ASSPLAGVLDTQY
TRBJ2-3	NA	TRBV5-5	ASSLQGPQSTDTQY
TRBJ1-5	TRBD1	TRBV6-6	ASRNEAQGGNQPQH
TRBJ1-3	TRBD1	TRBV30	AWLQGNTIY
TRBJ2-2	NA	TRBV7-2	ASSPRSSGSSGTGELF
TRBJ1-1	NA	TRBV2	ASRRTENTEAF
TRBJ2-3	NA	TRBV6-1	ASSEKDTQY
TRBJ2-6	TRBD1	TRBV6-2/TRBV6-3	ASSSPTGAGANVLT
TRBJ1-5	TRBD1	TRBV6-5	ASSTDRAQPQH
TRBJ2-1	TRBD2	TRBV3-1/TRBV3-2	ASSHERGRAHEQF
TRBJ2-7	TRBD1	TRBV9	ASSRDRGVSEQY
TRBJ1-4	TRBD1	TRBV10-3	AISDGTGTSNEKLF
TRBJ2-1	TRBD2	TRBV18	ASPGLAGAYNEQF
TRBJ2-2	TRBD1	TRBV24-1	ATSDSAKDRANTGELF
TRBJ1-2	TRBD1	TRBV25-1	ASSVQGGNYGYT
TRBJ2-5	TRBD2	TRBV10-2	ASSRLAGALQETQY
TRBJ2-4	NA	TRBV20-1	SASRDRPSTGTKNIQY
TRBJ2-3	TRBD2	TRBV4-1	ASSQGRGRGATDTQY
TRBJ1-5	NA	TRBV6-5	ASSYRSSNQPQH
TRBJ1-1	NA	TRBV5-5	ASSLDVRLAEAF
TRBJ1-2	TRBD1	TRBV13	ASSFRDRNYGYT
TRBJ1-2	TRBD1	TRBV6-6	ASSYESGQGAGYT
TRBJ1-4	NA	TRBV7-9	ASRRGAAEKLF
TRBJ1-2	TRBD1	TRBV18	ASSGQGGSYGYT
TRBJ1-2	NA	TRBV4-3	ASSQGPGHLDYGYT
TRBJ1-2	NA	TRBV6-5	ASSSTNNYGYT
TRBJ2-3	NA	TRBV3-1/TRBV3-2	ASSPIRQSTDTQY
TRBJ1-1	NA	TRBV6-5	ASSYSPSRNTEAF
TRBJ1-2	NA	TRBV6-1	ASSDIFIFDGYT
TRBJ1-5	TRBD1	TRBV5-1	ASSLAPGVGQADQPQH
TRBJ1-5	NA	TRBV12-1	ASSPPSRGQH
TRBJ2-1	TRBD2	TRBV2	ASSFSSGGLEF
TRBJ2-3	NA	TRBV7-2	ASSFGTDTQY
TRBJ2-3	TRBD2	TRBV5-6	ASSPTSGGVTQY
TRBJ2-5	NA	TRBV2	ASSFNPGDRPQETQY
TRBJ1-5	NA	TRBV18	ASSPGTLYSNQPQH
TRBJ1-5	TRBD1	TRBV6-6	ASSPGTGMVQPQH